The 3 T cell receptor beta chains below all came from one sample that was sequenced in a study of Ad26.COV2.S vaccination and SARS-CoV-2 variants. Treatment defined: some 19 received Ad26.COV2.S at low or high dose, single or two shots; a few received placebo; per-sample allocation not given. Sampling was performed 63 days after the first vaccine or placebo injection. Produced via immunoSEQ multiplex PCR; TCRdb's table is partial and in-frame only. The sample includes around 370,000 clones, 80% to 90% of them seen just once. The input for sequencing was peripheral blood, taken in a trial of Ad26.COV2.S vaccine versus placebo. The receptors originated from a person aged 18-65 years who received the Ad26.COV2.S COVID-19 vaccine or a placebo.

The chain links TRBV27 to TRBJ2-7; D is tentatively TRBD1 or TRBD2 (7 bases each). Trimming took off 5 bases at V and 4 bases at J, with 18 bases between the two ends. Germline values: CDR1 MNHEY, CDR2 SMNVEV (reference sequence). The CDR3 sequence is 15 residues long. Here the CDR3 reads CASSPRQGGGYEQYF. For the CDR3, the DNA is TGTGCCAGCAGTCCACGACAGGGAGGGGGATACGAGCAGTACTTC.

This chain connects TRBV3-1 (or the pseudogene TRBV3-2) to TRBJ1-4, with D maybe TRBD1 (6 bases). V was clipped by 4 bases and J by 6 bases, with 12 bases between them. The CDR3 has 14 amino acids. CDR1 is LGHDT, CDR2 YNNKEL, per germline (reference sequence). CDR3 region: CASSLRGADEKLFF. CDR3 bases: TGTGCCAGCAGCCTCAGGGGAGCGGATGAAAAACTGTTTTTT.

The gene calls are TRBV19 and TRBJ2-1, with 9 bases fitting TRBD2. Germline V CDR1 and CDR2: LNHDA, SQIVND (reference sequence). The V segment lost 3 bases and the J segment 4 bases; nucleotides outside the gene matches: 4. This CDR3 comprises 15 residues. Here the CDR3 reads CASSMTSGSYNEQFF. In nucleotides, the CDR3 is TGTGCCAGTAGTATGACTAGCGGCTCATACAATGAGCAGTTCTTC.